This paragraph covers one TCR beta chain sequence. The germline V gene has CDR1 ENHRY and CDR2 SYGVKD. The CDR3 contains 14 residues. V was cut by 4 bases and J by 7 bases, with 16 bases left in between. TCRdb keeps only in-frame clones here, not all; method: immunoSEQ multiplex PCR. The sample includes approximately 97,000 clones, around 87% seen only once; the top ten take just under 20%. This sample was taken from a study of blood T cell repertoires in COVID-19. This rearrangement joins TRBV10-3 to TRBJ1-2, with D possibly matching TRBD1 (5 bases). The receptor was isolated from a human donor in a cohort sampled during active COVID-19. The sequenced material came from peripheral blood. CDR3 nucleotides: TGTGCCATCAGTGCGGCAGGGCAAGTTCTTGGCTACACCTTC. Amino acid sequence: CAISAAGQVLGYTF.